The entry that follows covers one T cell receptor (beta chain) sequence. Its specificity is unknown. The sample belongs to a study of T cells after yellow fever vaccination. The overall study: Preparation used SMART-Seq v4 Ultra Low Input for the low-cell-number fractions. Findings and limits, study-wide: Primary-vaccination clones mostly resurfaced post-booster (nearly 97% CD4, 85% to 90% CD8). Peaking faster, on day 5 versus 15, the secondary response was nonetheless weaker. Shared CD4/CD8 clonotypes were a small share, likely from convergent recombination.

The germline V and J ends were trimmed by 0 bases and 7 bases, with 13 bases remaining between them. The CDR3 covers 15 residues. Germline assignment: CDR1 SEHNR and CDR2 FQNEAQ (reference sequence). A single record per CDR3 protein comes from TCRdb applying MiXCR to the 5' RACE reads. Of a few hundred thousand distinct CDR3 sequences in the sample, about 4% were seen once. This chain joins TRBV7-9 and TRBJ1-5; tentatively, D is TRBD1 (5 bases). The TCR originated in a man between 18 and 35 years old who received the YFV17D yellow fever vaccine. Source: PBMCs, taken 5 days after the yellow fever booster vaccination. CDR3 residues: CASSLARTEGQPQHF. DNA of the CDR3: TGTGCCAGCAGCTTAGCGCGTACAGAGGGGCAGCCCCAGCATTTT. Full variable domain (rest looked up from reference TRBV7-9 and TRBJ1-5): DTGVSQNPRHKITKRGQNVTFRCDPISEHNRLYWYRQTLGQGPEFLTYFQNEAQLEKSRLLSDRFSAERPKGSFSTLEIQRTEQGDSAMYLCASSLARTEGQPQHFGDGTRLSIL.